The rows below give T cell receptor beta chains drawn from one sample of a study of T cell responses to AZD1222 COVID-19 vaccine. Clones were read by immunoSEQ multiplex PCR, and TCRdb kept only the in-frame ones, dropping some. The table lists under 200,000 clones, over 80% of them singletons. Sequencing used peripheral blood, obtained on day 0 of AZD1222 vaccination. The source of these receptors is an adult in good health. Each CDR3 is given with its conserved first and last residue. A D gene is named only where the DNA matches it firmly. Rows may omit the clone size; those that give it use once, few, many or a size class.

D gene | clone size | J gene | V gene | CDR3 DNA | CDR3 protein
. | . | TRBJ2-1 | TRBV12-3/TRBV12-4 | TGTGCCAGCAGTCCGGGGACTGCTGAGCAGTTCTTC | CASSPGTAEQFF
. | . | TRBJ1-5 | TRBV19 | TGTGCCAGTACCGCCGTCAGGACCAATCAGCCCCAGCATTTT | CASTAVRTNQPQHF
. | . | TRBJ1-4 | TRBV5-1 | TGCGCCAGCAGCTTGGTGGCAGGGACTAATGAAAAACTGTTTTTT | CASSLVAGTNEKLFF
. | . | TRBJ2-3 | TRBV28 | TGTGCCAGCAGGTCATCTATGGGATCTAGCACAGATACGCAGTATTTT | CASRSSMGSSTDTQYF
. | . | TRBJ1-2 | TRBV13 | TGTGCCAGCAGCTTCATCGACAGGTCCTATGGCTACACCTTC | CASSFIDRSYGYTF
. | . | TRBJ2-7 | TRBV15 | TGTGCCACCAGCCGAACCGGGGGCGACCGCTACGAGCAGTACTTC | CATSRTGGDRYEQYF
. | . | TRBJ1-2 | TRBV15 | TGTGCCACCAGCAGGGGGGGAAACTATGGCTACACCTTC | CATSRGGNYGYTF
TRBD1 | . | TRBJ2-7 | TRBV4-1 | TGCGCCAGCAGCTCCGGGACAGGGGGCTACGAGCAGTACTTC | CASSSGTGGYEQYF
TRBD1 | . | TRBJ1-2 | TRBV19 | TGTGCCAGTAGTTCCGGACAGGGCTATGGCTACACCTTC | CASSSGQGYGYTF
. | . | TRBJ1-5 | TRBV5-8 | TGTGCCAGCAGCTTTTGGACGGAGCTCCAGCCCCAGCATTTT | CASSFWTELQPQHF
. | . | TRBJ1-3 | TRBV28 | TGTGCCAGCAGCAGGGTGTCTGGAAACACCATATATTTT | CASSRVSGNTIYF
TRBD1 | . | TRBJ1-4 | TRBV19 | TGTGCCAGTAGGAAACAGGGGGAGGGTGAAAAACTGTTTTTT | CASRKQGEGEKLFF
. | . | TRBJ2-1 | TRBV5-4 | TGTGCCAGCAGCTTGGGGGGTAGCTCCTACAATGAGCAGTTCTTC | CASSLGGSSYNEQFF
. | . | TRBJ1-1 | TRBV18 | TGTGCCAGCTCACGGGACGGATCTGAGGCTTTCTTT | CASSRDGSEAFF
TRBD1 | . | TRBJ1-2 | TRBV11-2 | TGTGCCAGCAGCTTAGTTGACAGGGAGGCTGGCTACACCTTC | CASSLVDREAGYTF
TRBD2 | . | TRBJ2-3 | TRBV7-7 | TGTGCCAGCAGCCCGGGGGGGACCGCACAGTATTTT | CASSPGGTAQYF
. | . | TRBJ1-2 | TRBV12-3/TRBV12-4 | TGTGCCAGCAGTTTAAGCGGGGGCAGCGGCTACACCTTC | CASSLSGGSGYTF
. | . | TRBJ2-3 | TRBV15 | TGTGCCACCAGCAGAGAACGCACCCGCACAGATACGCAGTATTTT | CATSRERTRTDTQYF
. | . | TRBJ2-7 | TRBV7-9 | TGTGCCAGCAACTTGGACAGCTTTTTCCAGCAGTACTTC | CASNLDSFFQQYF
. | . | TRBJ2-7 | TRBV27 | TGTGCCAGCAGTTTGCGCTCCGGGGGAGGCGAGCAGTACTTC | CASSLRSGGGEQYF
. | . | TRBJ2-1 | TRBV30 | TGTGCCTGGAGTGTCGGTAACTCCTACAATGAGCAGTTCTTC | CAWSVGNSYNEQFF
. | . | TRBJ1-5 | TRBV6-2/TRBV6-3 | TGTGCCAGCAGTTACTCGGGGGGGTGGGCTCAGCCCCAGCATTTT | CASSYSGGWAQPQHF
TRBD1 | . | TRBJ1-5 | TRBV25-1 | TGTGCCAGCAGTGAATCCTCGGCAGGGGGGGGACAGCCCCAGCATTTT | CASSESSAGGGQPQHF
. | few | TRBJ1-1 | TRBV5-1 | TGCGCCAGCCGTGGAGGGGAGAACACTGAAGCTTTCTTT | CASRGGENTEAFF
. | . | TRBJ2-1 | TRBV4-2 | TGTGCCAGCAGCCAAGGGCTAGCAGAGTCCTATGAGCAGTTCTTC | CASSQGLAESYEQFF
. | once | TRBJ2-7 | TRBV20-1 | TGCAGTGCTAGTTCTGTGACCTACGAGCAGTACTTC | CSASSVTYEQYF
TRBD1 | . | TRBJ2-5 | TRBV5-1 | TGCGCCAGCAGCCCGGACAGGGCTGAAGAGACCCAGTACTTC | CASSPDRAEETQYF
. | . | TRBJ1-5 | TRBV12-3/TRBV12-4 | TGTGCCAGCAGGTATACCGGGGGACAGCCCCAGCATTTT | CASRYTGGQPQHF
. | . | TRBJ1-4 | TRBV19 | TGTGCCAGTAGTATAGATGGTGTGAGGACTAATGAAAAACTGTTTTTT | CASSIDGVRTNEKLFF
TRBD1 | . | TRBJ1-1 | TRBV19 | TGTGCCAGTAGCTGGACAGGGGATGGCACTGAAGCTTTCTTT | CASSWTGDGTEAFF
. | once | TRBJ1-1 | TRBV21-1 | TGTGCCAGCAGCAAAGAAGGGACCCGACAGGGGTACACTGAAGCTTTCTTT | CASSKEGTRQGYTEAFF
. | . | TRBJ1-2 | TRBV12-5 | TGTGCTAGTGGTTTGGTAACAGGGCTTCATGGCTACACCTTC | CASGLVTGLHGYTF
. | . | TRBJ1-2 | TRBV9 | TGTGCCAGCAGCGGAGGAATCTCTCGGGGCTACACCTTC | CASSGGISRGYTF
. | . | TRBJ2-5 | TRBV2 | TGTGCCAGCAGTCTACAAGAGACCCAGTACTTC | CASSLQETQYF
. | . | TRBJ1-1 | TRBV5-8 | TGTGCCAGCTGTACGGACAGGAACACTGAAGCTTTCTTT | CASCTDRNTEAFF
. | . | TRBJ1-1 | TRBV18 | TGTGCCAGCTCACCAGGACTCCAACGGGCCACTGAAGCTTTCTTT | CASSPGLQRATEAFF
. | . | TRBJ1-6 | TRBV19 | TGTGCCAGTAGTATATATGGGGGTTCACCCCTCCACTTT | CASSIYGGSPLHF
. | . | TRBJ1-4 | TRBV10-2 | TGCGCCAGCAGCCGGGACGTCGCATATGAAAAACTGTTTTTT | CASSRDVAYEKLFF
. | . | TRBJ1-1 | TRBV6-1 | TGTGCCAGCAGTGAAGCTGAGCAGGCGAAAGCTTTCTTT | CASSEAEQAKAFF
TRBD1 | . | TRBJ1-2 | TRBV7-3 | TGTGCCAGCAGCCTAGGACAGGGAAACTATGGCTACACCTTC | CASSLGQGNYGYTF
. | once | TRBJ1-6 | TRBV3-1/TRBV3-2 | TGTGCCAGCAGCCAAAGCCCTTCCCGCGGTTCACCCCTCCACTTT | CASSQSPSRGSPLHF
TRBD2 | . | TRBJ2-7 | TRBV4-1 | TGCGCCAGCAGCCAAGGGGCTAGCGGGGGGTACGAGCAGTACTTC | CASSQGASGGYEQYF
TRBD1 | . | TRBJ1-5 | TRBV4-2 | TGTGCCAGCAGCCAACCCACAGGGGATCAGCCCCAGCATTTT | CASSQPTGDQPQHF
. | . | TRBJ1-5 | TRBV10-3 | TGTGCCATCAGTGAGGGGTATAGCAATCAGCCCCAGCATTTT | CAISEGYSNQPQHF
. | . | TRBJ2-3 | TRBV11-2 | TGTGCCAGCAGCTCTGATTGGGGGCTGTGGGATACGCAGTATTTT | CASSSDWGLWDTQYF
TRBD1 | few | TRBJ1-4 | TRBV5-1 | TGCGCCAGCAGGAAGGACAGGAATGAAAAACTGTTTTTT | CASRKDRNEKLFF
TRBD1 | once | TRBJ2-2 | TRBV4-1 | TGCGCCAGCAGCCAAGGTGGACAGGGGAACACCGGGGAGCTGTTTTTT | CASSQGGQGNTGELFF
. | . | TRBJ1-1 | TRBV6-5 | TGTGCCAGCAGTTACTCGATGGGTGTGAACACTGAAGCTTTCTTT | CASSYSMGVNTEAFF
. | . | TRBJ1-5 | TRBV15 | TGTGCCACCAGCAGAGATTATCAGCCCCAGCATTTT | CATSRDYQPQHF